The rows below give T cell receptor beta chains drawn from one sample of a study of T cell responses to AZD1222 COVID-19 vaccine. TCRdb keeps only in-frame clones here, not all; method: immunoSEQ multiplex PCR. The sample lists 100,000 or so clones, about 90% occurring once. The material was peripheral blood, obtained on day 0 of AZD1222 vaccination. Source of these receptors: an adult in good health. Both conserved end residues are part of each CDR3. The order of the fields is V gene, J gene, CDR3 protein.

V gene: TRBV19; J gene: TRBJ2-4; CDR3 protein: CASSTSQGHKNIQYF
V gene: TRBV7-2; J gene: TRBJ1-1; CDR3 protein: CASSWRQAGTEAFF
V gene: TRBV30; J gene: TRBJ1-1; CDR3 protein: CAWSLIGRGTEAFF
V gene: TRBV5-5; J gene: TRBJ1-1; CDR3 protein: CASGQGDLGTEAFF
V gene: TRBV15; J gene: TRBJ2-6; CDR3 protein: CATSRAPREGLSRGGANVLTF
V gene: TRBV19; J gene: TRBJ1-2; CDR3 protein: CASTKRDSNYGYTF
V gene: TRBV19; J gene: TRBJ2-3; CDR3 protein: CASSISGTSTDTQYF
V gene: TRBV5-4; J gene: TRBJ2-7; CDR3 protein: CASSSPDRGPYEQYF
V gene: TRBV5-1; J gene: TRBJ2-1; CDR3 protein: CASSPGTGSYNEQFF
V gene: TRBV14; J gene: TRBJ2-1; CDR3 protein: CASPKSGSGGDSYNEQFF
V gene: TRBV19; J gene: TRBJ2-2; CDR3 protein: CASSNAGELFF
V gene: TRBV12-3/TRBV12-4; J gene: TRBJ2-7; CDR3 protein: CASSTMMGYEQYF
V gene: TRBV3-1/TRBV3-2; J gene: TRBJ2-7; CDR3 protein: CASSPYGPSYEQYF
V gene: TRBV18; J gene: TRBJ1-1; CDR3 protein: CASSNGLNTEAFF
V gene: TRBV2; J gene: TRBJ1-2; CDR3 protein: CASSSGEILGPANYGYTF
V gene: TRBV12-3/TRBV12-4; J gene: TRBJ2-3; CDR3 protein: CASRGLAADTQYF
V gene: TRBV19; J gene: TRBJ1-2; CDR3 protein: CASSTANGDRGYTF
V gene: TRBV7-2; J gene: TRBJ2-7; CDR3 protein: CASSLASGRNEQYF
V gene: TRBV27; J gene: TRBJ2-7; CDR3 protein: CASSLSRKGEQYF
V gene: TRBV10-3; J gene: TRBJ1-2; CDR3 protein: CAISDGAEAGYTF
V gene: TRBV5-6; J gene: TRBJ1-2; CDR3 protein: CASSLARVYGYTF
V gene: TRBV6-5; J gene: TRBJ2-5; CDR3 protein: CASSYPGLEETQYF
V gene: TRBV28; J gene: TRBJ2-1; CDR3 protein: CATGLAGDYNEQFF
V gene: TRBV28; J gene: TRBJ2-1; CDR3 protein: CASTLRGSWNEQFF
V gene: TRBV28; J gene: TRBJ1-2; CDR3 protein: CASTDRTTNYGYTF
V gene: TRBV3-1/TRBV3-2; J gene: TRBJ1-6; CDR3 protein: CASSQMARHNSPLHF
V gene: TRBV7-9; J gene: TRBJ2-3; CDR3 protein: CASSLLTSVDTQYF
V gene: TRBV5-1; J gene: TRBJ1-5; CDR3 protein: CASSFTTGSNQPQHF
V gene: TRBV5-1; J gene: TRBJ1-1; CDR3 protein: CASSLVGSNTEAFF
V gene: TRBV28; J gene: TRBJ2-5; CDR3 protein: CASSFQGVETQYF
V gene: TRBV5-1; J gene: TRBJ2-2; CDR3 protein: CASSLTGETTGELFF
V gene: TRBV3-1/TRBV3-2; J gene: TRBJ2-7; CDR3 protein: CASSQEFPGARPTYEQYF
V gene: TRBV7-8; J gene: TRBJ2-1; CDR3 protein: CASSRSTGRNEQFF
V gene: TRBV27; J gene: TRBJ2-2; CDR3 protein: CASSPLGLAGGTSTGELFF
V gene: TRBV5-1; J gene: TRBJ2-5; CDR3 protein: CASSLGGSSYQETQYF
V gene: TRBV5-4; J gene: TRBJ2-1; CDR3 protein: CASSLDPGSSYNEQFF
V gene: TRBV18; J gene: TRBJ2-7; CDR3 protein: CASSPGGGAFYEQYF
V gene: TRBV6-5; J gene: TRBJ2-7; CDR3 protein: CASSYSDGSYEQYF
V gene: TRBV5-1; J gene: TRBJ2-7; CDR3 protein: CASSLSQGLYYEQYF
V gene: TRBV6-2/TRBV6-3; J gene: TRBJ1-1; CDR3 protein: CASSDRVLSEAFF
V gene: TRBV27; J gene: TRBJ1-2; CDR3 protein: CASSLLTGGGYTF
V gene: TRBV2; J gene: TRBJ2-7; CDR3 protein: CASGGGHEQYF
V gene: TRBV5-4; J gene: TRBJ2-7; CDR3 protein: CASSLEGLLNYEQYF
V gene: TRBV30; J gene: TRBJ1-3; CDR3 protein: CAWGSRDRVRLPGNTIYF
V gene: TRBV24-1; J gene: TRBJ1-5; CDR3 protein: CATSEGGGRNQPQHF
V gene: TRBV28; J gene: TRBJ1-2; CDR3 protein: CASSSYYGYTF
V gene: TRBV10-3; J gene: TRBJ2-1; CDR3 protein: CATSPARTSGSSYNEQFF
V gene: TRBV4-2; J gene: TRBJ1-5; CDR3 protein: CASSQGSNQPQHF
V gene: TRBV12-3/TRBV12-4; J gene: TRBJ2-7; CDR3 protein: CASSLDLWEQYF
V gene: TRBV6-5; J gene: TRBJ1-2; CDR3 protein: CASRKQGDYGYTF
V gene: TRBV19; J gene: TRBJ1-1; CDR3 protein: CASSLQGAQTEAFF
V gene: TRBV10-2; J gene: TRBJ1-6; CDR3 protein: CASGPESSYNSPLHF
V gene: TRBV15; J gene: TRBJ2-2; CDR3 protein: CATSPRQGPHGLAGELFF
V gene: TRBV27; J gene: TRBJ1-5; CDR3 protein: CASSLAGGINQPQHF